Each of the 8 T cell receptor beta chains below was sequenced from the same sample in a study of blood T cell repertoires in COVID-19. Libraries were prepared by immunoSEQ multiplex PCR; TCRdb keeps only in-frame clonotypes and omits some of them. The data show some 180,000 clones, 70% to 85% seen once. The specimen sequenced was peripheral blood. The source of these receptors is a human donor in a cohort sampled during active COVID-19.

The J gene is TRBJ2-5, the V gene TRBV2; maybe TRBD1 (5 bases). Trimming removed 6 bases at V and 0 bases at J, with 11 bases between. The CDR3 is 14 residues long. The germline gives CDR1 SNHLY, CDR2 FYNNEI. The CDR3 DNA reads TGTGCCAGCAGAGGGGCGGTCTACCAAGAGACCCAGTACTTC. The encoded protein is CASRGAVYQETQYF.

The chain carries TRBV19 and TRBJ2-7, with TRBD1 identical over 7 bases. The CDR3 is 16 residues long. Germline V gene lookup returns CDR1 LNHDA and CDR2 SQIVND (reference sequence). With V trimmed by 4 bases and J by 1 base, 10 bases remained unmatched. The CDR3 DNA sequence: TGTGCCAGTAGTACTGACGGGACAGCCGATTCCTACGAGCAGTACTTC. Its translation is CASSTDGTADSYEQYF.

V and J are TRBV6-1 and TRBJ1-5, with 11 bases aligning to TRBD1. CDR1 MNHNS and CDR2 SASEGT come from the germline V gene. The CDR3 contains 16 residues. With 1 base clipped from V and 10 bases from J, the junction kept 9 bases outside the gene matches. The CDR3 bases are TGTGCCAGCAGTGAAGAGGACAGGGGGCGAACCCTTCCCCAGCATTTT. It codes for CASSEEDRGRTLPQHF.

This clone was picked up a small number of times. This chain's CDR3 is CASSLRGNDGNTIYF. The CDR3 DNA is TGTGCCAGCAGCTTGCGGGGGAATGACGGAAACACCATATATTTT. The rearrangement uses TRBV7-2 and TRBJ1-3; possible D gene TRBD1, 5 bases. Trimming pared 3 bases from V and 4 bases from J, leaving 13 bases between. The CDR3 is 15 amino acids. Germline assignment: CDR1 SGHTA and CDR2 FQGNSA.

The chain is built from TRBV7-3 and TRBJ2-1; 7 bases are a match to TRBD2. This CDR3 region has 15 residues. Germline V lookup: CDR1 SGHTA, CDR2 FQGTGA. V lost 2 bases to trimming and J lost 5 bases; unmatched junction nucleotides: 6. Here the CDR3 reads CASSLGGVMDNEQFF. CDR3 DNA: TGTGCCAGCAGCTTAGGGGGGGTTATGGACAATGAGCAGTTCTTC. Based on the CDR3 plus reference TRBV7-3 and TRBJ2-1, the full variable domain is GAGVSQTPSNKVTEKGKYVELRCDPISGHTALYWYRQSLGQGPEFLIYFQGTGAADDSGLPNDRFFAVRPEGSVSTLKIQRTERGDSAVYLCASSLGGVMDNEQFFGPGTRLTVL.

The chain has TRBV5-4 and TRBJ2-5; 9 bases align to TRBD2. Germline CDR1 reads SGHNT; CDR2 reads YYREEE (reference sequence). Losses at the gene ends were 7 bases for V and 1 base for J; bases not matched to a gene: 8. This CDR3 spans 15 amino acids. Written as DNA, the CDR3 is TGTGCCAGCGGTCGGCGGGGGGGCCCCCAAGAGACCCAGTACTTC. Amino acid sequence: CASGRRGGPQETQYF.

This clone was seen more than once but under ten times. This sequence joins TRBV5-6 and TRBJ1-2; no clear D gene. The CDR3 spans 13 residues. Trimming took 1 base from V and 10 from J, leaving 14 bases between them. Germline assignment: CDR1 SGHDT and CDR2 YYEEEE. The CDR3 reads CASSLSALTDYTF. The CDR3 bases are TGTGCCAGCAGCTTGTCAGCGCTGACTGACTACACCTTC.

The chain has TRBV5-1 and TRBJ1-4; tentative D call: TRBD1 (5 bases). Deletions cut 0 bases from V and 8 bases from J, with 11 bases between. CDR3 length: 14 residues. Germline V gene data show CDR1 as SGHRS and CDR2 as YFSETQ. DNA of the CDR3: TGCGCCAGCAGCTTGGAGGCGGGGGAGGAAAAACTGTTTTTT. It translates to CASSLEAGEEKLFF.